These 8 T cell receptor beta chains were sequenced from one sample in a study of blood T cell repertoires in COVID-19. The repertoire was sequenced with immunoSEQ multiplex PCR; TCRdb's copy has only in-frame clones and lacks some. The sample carries some 42,000 clones, 75% to 90% recorded once. Sequenced: peripheral blood. These receptor sequences come from a human donor in a cohort sampled during active COVID-19.

V and J are TRBV7-9 and TRBJ2-7; 11 nucleotides align to TRBD1. Germline values: CDR1 SEHNR, CDR2 FQNEAQ (reference sequence). The trim removed 2 bases at V and 2 bases at J, leaving 5 bases unmatched. The CDR3 runs to 16 residues. The CDR3 loop reads CASSLRGGQGAYEQYF. The CDR3 nucleotides are TGTGCCAGCAGCTTACGCGGGGGACAGGGGGCCTACGAGCAGTACTTC.

The J gene is TRBJ1-2, the V gene TRBV18, with unresolved D. Per germline, CDR1 KGHSH and CDR2 LQKENI. The ends were cut back, 5 bases at V and 3 bases at J, with 10 bases in the middle. The CDR3 spans 13 residues. Written as DNA, the CDR3 is TGTGCCAGCTCATCCGACAACTACTATGGCTACACCTTC. Protein sequence: CASSSDNYYGYTF.

The rearrangement joins TRBV2 to TRBJ1-2; D gene unclear. Germline V gene data show CDR1 as SNHLY and CDR2 as FYNNEI. The CDR3 runs 14 residues. Between the trimmed V and J ends, which lost 4 bases and 4 bases, there was a span of 13 bases. CDR3: CASSARTASYGYTF. CDR3 nucleotide sequence: TGTGCCAGCAGTGCGAGGACTGCGAGCTATGGCTACACCTTC.

The genes are TRBV5-4 and TRBJ1-1, with 9 bases identical to TRBD1. V shed 0 bases and J 11 bases; nucleotides not matched to a gene: 8. Germline assignment: CDR1 SGHNT and CDR2 YYREEE (reference sequence). The CDR3 runs to 14 residues. CDR3 protein: CASSLAEGTGNAFF. The CDR3 DNA reads as TGTGCCAGCAGCTTGGCCGAAGGGACAGGGAACGCTTTCTTT.

The chain recombines TRBV6-2 or TRBV6-3 with TRBJ2-7, with D maybe TRBD2 (5 bases). Germline CDR1 is MNHEY and CDR2 is SVGEGT. The CDR3 sequence is 12 residues long. V lost 4 bases to trimming and J lost 4 bases, with 8 bases between them. The CDR3 is CASSSEAYEQYF. As DNA, the CDR3 is TGTGCCAGCAGTTCGGAGGCTTACGAGCAGTACTTC.

This clone occurred once. The rearrangement uses TRBV3-1 (or the pseudogene TRBV3-2) and TRBJ2-4; possible D gene TRBD1, 6 bases. Germline lookup yields CDR1 LGHDT and CDR2 YNNKEL (reference sequence). Trimming cost V 0 bases and J 1 base, with 10 bases left between them. The CDR3 is made up of 16 amino acids. Here the CDR3 DNA reads TGTGCCAGCAGCCAAGAGGTTGGGGGCGCCAAAAACATTCAGTACTTC. It encodes CASSQEVGGAKNIQYF.

This chain links TRBV6-5 with TRBJ1-1, with 8 bases lining up with TRBD1. The germline V gene has CDR1 MNHEY and CDR2 SVGAGI. V lost 6 bases to trimming and J lost 11 bases; unmatched junction nucleotides: 8. The CDR3 spans 12 residues. The CDR3 sequence is CASSRDRSLAFF. The CDR3 nucleotides read TGTGCCAGCAGCCGGGACAGGTCGTTGGCTTTCTTT.

The chain joins TRBV6-5 to TRBJ2-7, with 10 bases matching TRBD2. This CDR3 is built from 14 residues. The V gene end was trimmed by 4 bases and the J gene end by 6 bases; junction bases not matched to a gene: 6. Germline V gene data show CDR1 as MNHEY and CDR2 as SVGAGI. This CDR3 reads CASSWASGGGEQYF. Written as DNA, the CDR3 is TGTGCCAGCAGTTGGGCTAGCGGGGGCGGCGAGCAGTACTTC.